This T cell receptor beta chain was found in a study of human T cells and chemical hapten exposure (dated by TCRdb to the early 2020s). For the wider study: For sensitization, 2% DPC in acetone was applied to a 2 cm by 2 cm area of upper inner arm skin. Throughout the study period of 20 to 30 weeks, patients also received therapeutic DPC doses to the scalp every week. Patch testing on the upper back used Finn chambers containing 0.01% DPC, with scoring done after 6 days according to International Contact Dermatitis Research Group standards. Most of the patients in the cohort were female, and the cohort covered alopecia areata with under or over 50% scalp involvement, alopecia totalis and alopecia universalis. The libraries were sequenced as a pool, and the TCR yield per sample differed mostly because of small variations in library volumes within the pool. The study tracked peripheral blood TCR repertoire changes in vivo during primary and secondary sensitization to the hapten diphenylcyclopropenone (DPC) in alopecia patients. Patient blood was sampled pre-sensitization (week 0) and at 2, 6 and about 24 weeks after DPC sensitization. Some 29 alopecia patients provided blood for TCR sequencing at one to four time points (pre-sensitization, 2, 6 and 24 weeks). Study-level results and caveats: No change with DPC sensitization was found in the number of TCRs above 1 in 1000 frequency, and no evidence of global repertoire structure alterations was found. Repeated subsampling changed both the strength of the expansion versus patch-test correlation and the threshold at which that correlation became significant. Because every patient had alopecia, a presumed autoimmune disease, the patients' immune response might differ from that of healthy individuals. Compared with pre-sensitization or healthy control sets, expanded TCRs formed significantly more large CDR3 similarity clusters, which is consistent with antigen-driven responses. Patch test score correlated positively with the number of PT1 expanded TCRs, reaching significance at thresholds 8, 16 and 32 but not at 4.

The CDR3 runs 15 amino acids, cysteine and phenylalanine included. Solely the CDR3 DNA is kept, with 45 bases framed from the first base. From a lookup of the germline V gene, CDR1 and CDR2 are SGHVS and FQNEAQ. Trimming removed 5 bases from V and 1 base from J; the gene matches leave 3 bases unexplained. This clonotype was seen more than once but under ten times. The target of this receptor is not known. No much larger clone is present one base from it, and per-base qualities are unavailable. This specimen's time point label, interpreted: pre-sensitization, week 0. What the treatment or condition label conveys for this sample: therapeutic diphenylcyclopropenone sensitization with weekly scalp DPC. At each patch-test visit, blood was drawn before the patch test was applied. Patients were eligible if aged 18 to 70, diagnosed with alopecia and judged suitable for DPC therapy, and pregnant patients were excluded. Total RNA was extracted from unfractionated whole blood that had been collected in Tempus Blood RNA tubes.

The library was built by means of RACE. For sequencing, a NextSeq 500 was employed. During library preparation, unique molecular identifiers were attached to individual cDNA molecules so that TCRs could be counted quantitatively and reproducibly. For every blood RNA sample, sequencing covered both the TCR alpha and TCR beta chains. Turning to the authors' computational methods: The median number of TCRs per sample was approximately 96,000, ranging from roughly 20,000 to 690,600. The Decombinator software suite was used to annotate the V, J and CDR3 of the TCR reads. To make PS versus PT1 abundance plots, every sample was subsampled to the same number of TCRs (28,000). Expanded TCRs were defined as absent before sensitization and observed at least eight times at the 2-week time point. TCRdb passed the public sequencing reads through fastp at Q25 and MiXCR, retaining productive beta sequences. Each CDR3 protein gets just one entry, which takes the most common genes and DNA from the rows behind it. For this entry, the V and J calls and clone size follow TCRdb and not the study's own pipeline. This sample lists 190,000 or so distinct CDR3 sequences; under 35% were detected once. The ten largest make up approximately 3% of the sample.

Recombination linked TRBV7-8 to TRBJ2-1, with 9 bases in between that match TRBD2. The source was whole blood, collected in connection with sensitization to the hapten diphenylcyclopropenone (DPC). The sequence came from a woman aged 25 to 39 with alopecia areata. Some clones in this sample may be carry-over from other donors' samples. In nucleotide form, the sequence is TGTGCCAGCAGCCGCGGGGGGGTGTCCTACAATGAGCAGTTCTTC. Protein translation: CASSRGGVSYNEQFF.